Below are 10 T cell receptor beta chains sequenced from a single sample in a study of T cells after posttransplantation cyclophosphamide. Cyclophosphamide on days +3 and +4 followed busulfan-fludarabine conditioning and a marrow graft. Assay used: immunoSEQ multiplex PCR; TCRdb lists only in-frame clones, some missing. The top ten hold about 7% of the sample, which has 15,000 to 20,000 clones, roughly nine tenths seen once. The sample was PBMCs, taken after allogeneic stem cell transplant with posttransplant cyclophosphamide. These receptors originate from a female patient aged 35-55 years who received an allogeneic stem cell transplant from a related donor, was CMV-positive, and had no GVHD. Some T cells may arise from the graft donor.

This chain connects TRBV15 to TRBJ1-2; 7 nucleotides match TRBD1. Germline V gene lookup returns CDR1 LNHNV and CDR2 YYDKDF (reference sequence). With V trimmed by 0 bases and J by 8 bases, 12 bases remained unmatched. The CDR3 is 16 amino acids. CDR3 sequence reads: CATSREPTGISYGYTF. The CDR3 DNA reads TGTGCCACCAGCAGAGAACCGACAGGGATCTCCTACGGCTACACCTTC.

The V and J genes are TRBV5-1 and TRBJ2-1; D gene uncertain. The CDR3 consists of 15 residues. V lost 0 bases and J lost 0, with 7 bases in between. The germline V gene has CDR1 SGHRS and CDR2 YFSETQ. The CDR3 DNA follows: TGCGCCAGCAGCTTGGCCGTCCGCTCCTACAATGAGCAGTTCTTC. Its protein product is CASSLAVRSYNEQFF.

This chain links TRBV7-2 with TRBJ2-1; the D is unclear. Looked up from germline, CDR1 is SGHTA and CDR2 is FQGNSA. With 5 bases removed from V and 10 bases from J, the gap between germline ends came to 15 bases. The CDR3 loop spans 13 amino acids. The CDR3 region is CASSRVGSNEQFF. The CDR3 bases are TGTGCCAGCAGCAGAGTGGGCAGCAACGAGCAGTTCTTC.

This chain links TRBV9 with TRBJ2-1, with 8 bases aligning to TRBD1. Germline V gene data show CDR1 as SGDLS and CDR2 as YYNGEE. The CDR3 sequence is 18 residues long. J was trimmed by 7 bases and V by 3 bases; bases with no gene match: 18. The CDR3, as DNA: TGTGCCAGCAGCGAACTAACTTTCGGGACCACAGGGGGGAATGAGCAGTTCTTC. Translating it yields CASSELTFGTTGGNEQFF.

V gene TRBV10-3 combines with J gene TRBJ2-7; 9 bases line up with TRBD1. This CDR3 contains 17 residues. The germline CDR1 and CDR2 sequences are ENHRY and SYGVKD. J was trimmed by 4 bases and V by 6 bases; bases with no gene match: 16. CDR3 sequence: CAIRDRGAAALRYEQYF. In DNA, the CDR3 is TGTGCCATCAGGGACAGGGGAGCGGCCGCCCTTAGGTACGAGCAGTACTTC.

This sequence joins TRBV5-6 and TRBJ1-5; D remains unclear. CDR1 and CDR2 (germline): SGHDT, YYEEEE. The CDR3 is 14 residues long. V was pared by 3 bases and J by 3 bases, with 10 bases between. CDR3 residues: CASSSNRNNQPQHF. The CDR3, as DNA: TGTGCCAGCAGCTCCAACAGAAACAATCAGCCCCAGCATTTT.

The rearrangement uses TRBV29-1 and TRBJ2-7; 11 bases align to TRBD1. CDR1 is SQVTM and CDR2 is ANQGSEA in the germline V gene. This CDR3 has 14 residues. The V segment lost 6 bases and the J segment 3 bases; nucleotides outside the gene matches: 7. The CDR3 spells CSVLGTGGVYEQYF. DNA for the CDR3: TGCAGCGTGCTCGGGACAGGGGGTGTCTACGAGCAGTACTTC.

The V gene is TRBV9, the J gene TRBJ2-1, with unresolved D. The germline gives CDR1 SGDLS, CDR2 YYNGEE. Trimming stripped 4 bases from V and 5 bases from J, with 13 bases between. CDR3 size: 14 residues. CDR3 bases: TGTGCCAGCAGCCCCATTATAGTTGACAATGAGCAGTTCTTC. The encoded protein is CASSPIIVDNEQFF.

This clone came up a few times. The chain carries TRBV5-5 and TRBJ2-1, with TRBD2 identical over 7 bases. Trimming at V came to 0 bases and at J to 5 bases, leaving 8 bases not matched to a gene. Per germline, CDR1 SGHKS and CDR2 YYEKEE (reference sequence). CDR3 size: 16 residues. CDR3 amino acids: CASSLAKRGGHNEQFF. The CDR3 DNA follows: TGTGCCAGCAGCTTGGCCAAGCGGGGCGGGCACAATGAGCAGTTCTTC. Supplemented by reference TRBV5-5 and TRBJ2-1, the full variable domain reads DAGVTQSPTHLIKTRGQQVTLRCSPISGHKSVSWYQQVLGQGPQFIFQYYEKEERGRGNFPDRFSARQFPNYSSELNVNALLLGDSALYLCASSLAKRGGHNEQFFGPGTRLTVL.

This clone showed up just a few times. DNA for the CDR3: TGTGCCAGCAGCTTAGTGTTGCGGGGGGACACTGAAGCTTTCTTT. As protein: CASSLVLRGDTEAFF. The rearrangement uses TRBV7-2 and TRBJ1-1; possibly TRBD1 for D (5 bases). This CDR3 is 15 amino acids long. The germline CDR1 and CDR2 sequences are SGHTA and FQGNSA. Trimming removed 1 base at V and 3 bases at J, with 12 bases between.